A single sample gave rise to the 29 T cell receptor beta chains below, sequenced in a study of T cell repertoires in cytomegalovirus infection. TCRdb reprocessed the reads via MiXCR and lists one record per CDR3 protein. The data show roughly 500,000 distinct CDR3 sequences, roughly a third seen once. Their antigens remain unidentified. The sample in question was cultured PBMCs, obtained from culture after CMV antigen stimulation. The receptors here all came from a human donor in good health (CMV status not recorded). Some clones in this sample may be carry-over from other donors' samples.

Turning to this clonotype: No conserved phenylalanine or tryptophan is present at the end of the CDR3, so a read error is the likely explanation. Here the CDR3 reads CASSFQGSYGYTS. The CDR3 DNA is TGTGCCAGCAGCTTCCAGGGGTCCTATGGCTACACCTCC. J is TRBJ1-2 and V is TRBV5-6; TRBD1 might be the D (6 bases). The CDR3 extends over 13 amino acids. V lost 2 bases and J 4 bases, leaving 9 bases between the germline ends. CDR1 is SGHDT and CDR2 is YYEEEE in the germline V gene.

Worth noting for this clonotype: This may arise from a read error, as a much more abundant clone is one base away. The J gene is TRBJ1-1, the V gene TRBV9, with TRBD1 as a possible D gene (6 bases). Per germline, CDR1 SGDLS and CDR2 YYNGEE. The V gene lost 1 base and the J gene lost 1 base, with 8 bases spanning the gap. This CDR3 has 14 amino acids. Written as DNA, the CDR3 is TGTGCCAGCAGCGTATCAGGGGCGAACACTGAAGCTTTCTTT. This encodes CASSVSGANTEAFF.

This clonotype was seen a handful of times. CDR3 region: CASSRAGDNSGNTIYF. The CDR3 DNA sequence: TGTGCCAGTAGTAGGGCAGGAGATAACTCTGGAAACACCATATATTTT. The chain couples TRBV19 to TRBJ1-3; D gene uncertain. The CDR3 extends over 16 amino acids. V gave up 4 bases and J gave up 0 bases, with 13 bases separating them. CDR1 is LNHDA, CDR2 SQIVND, per germline (reference sequence).

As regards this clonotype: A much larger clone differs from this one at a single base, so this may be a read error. The CDR3 DNA sequence: TGTGCCAGCAGGCTTCAGGAGAACACTGAAGCTTACTTT. The encoded protein is CASRLQENTEAYF. The rearrangement uses TRBV7-2 and TRBJ1-1; D remains ambiguous. Germline V lookup: CDR1 SGHTA, CDR2 FQGNSA. The CDR3 consists of 13 residues. Based on the CDR3 plus reference TRBV7-2 and TRBJ1-1, the full variable domain is GAGVSQSPSNKVTEKGKDVELRCDPISGHTALYWYRQSLGQGLEFLIYFQGNSAPDKSGLPSDRFSAERTGGSVSTLTIQRTQQEDSAVYLCASRLQENTEAYFGQGTRLTVV.

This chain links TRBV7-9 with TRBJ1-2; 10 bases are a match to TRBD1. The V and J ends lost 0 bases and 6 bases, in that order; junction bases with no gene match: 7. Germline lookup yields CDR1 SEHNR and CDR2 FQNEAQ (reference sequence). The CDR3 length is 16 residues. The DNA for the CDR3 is TGTGCCAGCAGCTTAGCCGACCCGGGACAGGGGCATGGCTACACCTTC. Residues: CASSLADPGQGHGYTF. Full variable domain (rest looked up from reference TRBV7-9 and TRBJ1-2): DTGVSQNPRHKITKRGQNVTFRCDPISEHNRLYWYRQTLGQGPEFLTYFQNEAQLEKSRLLSDRFSAERPKGSFSTLEIQRTEQGDSAMYLCASSLADPGQGHGYTFGSGTRLTVV.

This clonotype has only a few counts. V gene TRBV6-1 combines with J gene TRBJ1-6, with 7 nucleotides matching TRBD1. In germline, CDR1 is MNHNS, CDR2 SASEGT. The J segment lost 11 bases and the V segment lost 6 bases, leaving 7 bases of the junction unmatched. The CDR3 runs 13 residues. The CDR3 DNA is TGTGCCAGCAGCATCCGACAGGGTCCACCCCTCCACTTT. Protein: CASSIRQGPPLHF.

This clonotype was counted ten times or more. The CDR3 DNA follows: TGTGCCAGCGGGATTTACCCGACAGGGAACATTCAGTACTTC. Encoded protein: CASGIYPTGNIQYF. The rearrangement joins TRBV7-2 to TRBJ2-4, with TRBD1 matching 7 bases. The V segment lost 8 bases and the J segment 7 bases; nucleotides outside the gene matches: 11. In germline, CDR1 is SGHTA, CDR2 FQGNSA. The CDR3 is made up of 14 amino acids.

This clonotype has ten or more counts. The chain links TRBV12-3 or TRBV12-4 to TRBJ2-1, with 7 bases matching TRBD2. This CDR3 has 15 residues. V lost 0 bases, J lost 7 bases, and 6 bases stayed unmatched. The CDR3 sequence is CASSLAGGPWNEQFF. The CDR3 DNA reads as TGTGCCAGCAGTTTAGCGGGAGGGCCTTGGAATGAGCAGTTCTTC.

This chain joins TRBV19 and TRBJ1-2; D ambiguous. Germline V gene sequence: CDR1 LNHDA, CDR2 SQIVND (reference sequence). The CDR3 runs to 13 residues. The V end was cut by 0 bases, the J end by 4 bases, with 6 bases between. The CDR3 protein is CASSIEAGYGYTF. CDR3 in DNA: TGTGCCAGTAGTATAGAGGCGGGCTATGGCTACACCTTC.

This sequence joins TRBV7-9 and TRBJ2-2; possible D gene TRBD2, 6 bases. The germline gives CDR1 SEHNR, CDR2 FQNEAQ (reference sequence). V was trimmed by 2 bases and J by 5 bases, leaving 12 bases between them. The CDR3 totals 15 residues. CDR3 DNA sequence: TGTGCCAGCAGCTTAATGAGACTAGATACCGGGGAGCTGTTTTTT. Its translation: CASSLMRLDTGELFF.

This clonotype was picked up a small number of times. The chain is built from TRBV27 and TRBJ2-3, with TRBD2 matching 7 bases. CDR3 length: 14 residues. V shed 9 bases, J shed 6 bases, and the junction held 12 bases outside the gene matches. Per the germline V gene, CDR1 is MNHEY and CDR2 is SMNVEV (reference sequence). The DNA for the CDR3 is TGTGCCAGAGGCCGGGAGGCATCGCGGGATACGCAGTATTTT. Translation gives CARGREASRDTQYF.

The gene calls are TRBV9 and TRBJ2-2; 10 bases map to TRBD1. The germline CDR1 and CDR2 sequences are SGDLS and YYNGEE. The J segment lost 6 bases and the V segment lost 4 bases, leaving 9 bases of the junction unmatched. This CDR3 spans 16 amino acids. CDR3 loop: CASSSEGQGISGELFF. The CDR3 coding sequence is TGTGCCAGCAGCTCCGAGGGACAGGGGATCTCCGGGGAGCTGTTTTTT. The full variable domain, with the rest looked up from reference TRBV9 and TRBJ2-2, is DSGVTQTPKHLITATGQRVTLRCSPRSGDLSVYWYQQSLDQGLQFLIQYYNGEERAKGNILERFSAQQFPDLHSELNLSSLELGDSALYFCASSSEGQGISGELFFGEGSRLTVL.

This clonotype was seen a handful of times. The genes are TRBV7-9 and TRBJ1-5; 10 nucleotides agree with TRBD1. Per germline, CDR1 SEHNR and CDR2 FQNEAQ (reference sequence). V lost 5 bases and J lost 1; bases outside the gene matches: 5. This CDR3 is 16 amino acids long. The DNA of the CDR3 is TGTGCCAGCAGCCGACGGGACAGGGGAAGCAATCAGCCCCAGCATTTT. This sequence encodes CASSRRDRGSNQPQHF.

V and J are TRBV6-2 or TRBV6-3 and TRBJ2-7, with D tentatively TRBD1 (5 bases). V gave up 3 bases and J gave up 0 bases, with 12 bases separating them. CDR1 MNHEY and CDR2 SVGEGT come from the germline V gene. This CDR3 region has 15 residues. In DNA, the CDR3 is TGTGCCAGCAGTTATTCCACGACAGTCTCCTACGAGCAGTACGTC. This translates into CASSYSTTVSYEQYV.

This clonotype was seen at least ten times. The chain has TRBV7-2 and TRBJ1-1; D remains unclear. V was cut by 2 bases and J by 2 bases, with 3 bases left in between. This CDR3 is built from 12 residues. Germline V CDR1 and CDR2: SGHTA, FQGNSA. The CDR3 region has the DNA TGTGCCAGCAGCTTAACAAACACTGAAGCTTTCTTT. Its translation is CASSLTNTEAFF. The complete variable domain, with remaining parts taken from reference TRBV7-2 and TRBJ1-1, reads GAGVSQSPSNKVTEKGKDVELRCDPISGHTALYWYRQSLGQGLEFLIYFQGNSAPDKSGLPSDRFSAERTGGSVSTLTIQRTQQEDSAVYLCASSLTNTEAFFGQGTRLTVV.

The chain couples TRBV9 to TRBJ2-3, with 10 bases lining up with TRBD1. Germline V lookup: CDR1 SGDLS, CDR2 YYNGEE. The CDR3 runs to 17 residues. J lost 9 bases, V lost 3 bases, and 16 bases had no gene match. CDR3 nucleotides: TGTGCCAGCAGCGAGAGTCAAACCGGGACAGGGGAGGGCACGCAGTATTTT. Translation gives CASSESQTGTGEGTQYF.

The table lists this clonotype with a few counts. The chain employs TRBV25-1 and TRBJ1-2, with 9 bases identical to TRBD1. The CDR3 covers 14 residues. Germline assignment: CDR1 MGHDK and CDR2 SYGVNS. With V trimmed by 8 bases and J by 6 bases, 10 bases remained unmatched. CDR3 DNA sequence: TGTGCCAGCCTCCCCTCGGGACAGGGTCATGGCTACACCTTC. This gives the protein CASLPSGQGHGYTF.

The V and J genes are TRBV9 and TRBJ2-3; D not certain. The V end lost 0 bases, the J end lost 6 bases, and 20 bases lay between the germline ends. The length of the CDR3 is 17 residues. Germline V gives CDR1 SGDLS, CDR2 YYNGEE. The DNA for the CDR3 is TGTGCCAGCAGCGTAGAGGAGCTCCTACTAACGGAGGATACGCAGTATTTT. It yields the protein CASSVEELLLTEDTQYF. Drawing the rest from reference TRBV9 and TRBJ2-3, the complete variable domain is DSGVTQTPKHLITATGQRVTLRCSPRSGDLSVYWYQQSLDQGLQFLIQYYNGEERAKGNILERFSAQQFPDLHSELNLSSLELGDSALYFCASSVEELLLTEDTQYFGPGTRLTVL.

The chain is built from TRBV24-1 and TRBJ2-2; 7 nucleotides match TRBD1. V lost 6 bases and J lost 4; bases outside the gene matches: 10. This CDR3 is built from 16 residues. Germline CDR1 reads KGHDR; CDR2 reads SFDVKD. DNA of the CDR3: TGTGCCACCAGTAAGGACAGGCCGACCCCCACCGGGGAGCTGTTTTTT. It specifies CATSKDRPTPTGELFF.

The CDR3 sequence: CASTRTSGSRETQYF. The DNA for the CDR3 is TGTGCCAGCACCCGGACTAGCGGGAGTCGAGAGACCCAGTACTTC. The chain combines TRBV6-5 with TRBJ2-5; 13 bases agree with TRBD2. CDR1 and CDR2 (germline): MNHEY, SVGAGI. The length of the CDR3 is 15 residues. Losses at the gene ends were 7 bases for V and 4 bases for J; bases not matched to a gene: 6.

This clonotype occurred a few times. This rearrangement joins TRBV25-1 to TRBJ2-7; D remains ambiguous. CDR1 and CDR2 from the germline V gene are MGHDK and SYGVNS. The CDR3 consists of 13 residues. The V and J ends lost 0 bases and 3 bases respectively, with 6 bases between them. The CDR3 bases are TGTGCCAGCAGTGAATATCCGAACTACGAGCAGTACTTC. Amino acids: CASSEYPNYEQYF.

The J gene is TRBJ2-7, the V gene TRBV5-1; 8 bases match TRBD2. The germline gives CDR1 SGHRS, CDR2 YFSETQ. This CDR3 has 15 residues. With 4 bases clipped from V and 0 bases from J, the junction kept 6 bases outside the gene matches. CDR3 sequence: CASSTSGAHSYEQYF. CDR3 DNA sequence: TGCGCCAGCAGCACTAGCGGAGCTCACTCCTACGAGCAGTACTTC.

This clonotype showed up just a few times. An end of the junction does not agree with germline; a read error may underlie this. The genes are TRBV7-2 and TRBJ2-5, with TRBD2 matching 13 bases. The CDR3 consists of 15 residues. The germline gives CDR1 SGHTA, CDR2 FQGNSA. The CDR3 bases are TGTGCCAGCAGGTTAGGGACTAGCGGGGCGGAGACCCAGTACTTC. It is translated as CASRLGTSGAETQYF.

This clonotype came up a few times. The CDR3 nucleotides are TGCGCCAGCAGCTCTCCGGACAGGGAGGGTCAGACCCAGTACTTC. It specifies CASSSPDREGQTQYF. The gene calls are TRBV5-1 and TRBJ2-5; D is possibly TRBD1 (8 bases). V lost 3 bases and J 6 bases, leaving 18 bases between the germline ends. The germline V gene has CDR1 SGHRS and CDR2 YFSETQ. The CDR3 is made up of 15 amino acids.

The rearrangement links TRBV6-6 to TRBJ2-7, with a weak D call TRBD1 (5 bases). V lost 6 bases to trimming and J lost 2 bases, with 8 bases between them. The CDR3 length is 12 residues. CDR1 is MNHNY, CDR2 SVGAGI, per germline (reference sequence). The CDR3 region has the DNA TGTGCCAGCAGCGACAGAACCTACGAGCAGTACGTC. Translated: CASSDRTYEQYV.

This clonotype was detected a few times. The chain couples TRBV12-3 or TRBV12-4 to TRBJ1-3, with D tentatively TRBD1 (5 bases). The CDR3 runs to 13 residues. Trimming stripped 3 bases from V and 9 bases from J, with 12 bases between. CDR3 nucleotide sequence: TGTGCCAGCAGTTTTTGGGCGGGGGGCACCATATATTTT. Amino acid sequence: CASSFWAGGTIYF.

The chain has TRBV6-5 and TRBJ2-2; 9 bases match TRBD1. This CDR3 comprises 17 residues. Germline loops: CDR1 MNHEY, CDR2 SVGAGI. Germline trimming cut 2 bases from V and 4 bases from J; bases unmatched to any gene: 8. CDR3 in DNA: TGTGCCAGCAGTTACGTACCCGGGACAGGGATCACCGGGGAGCTGTTTTTT. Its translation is CASSYVPGTGITGELFF.

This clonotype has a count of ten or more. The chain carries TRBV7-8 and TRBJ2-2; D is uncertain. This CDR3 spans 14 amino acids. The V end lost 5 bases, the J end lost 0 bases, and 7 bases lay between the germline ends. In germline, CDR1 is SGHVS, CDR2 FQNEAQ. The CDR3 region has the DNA TGTGCCAGCAGCCGGACCGCGAACACCGGGGAGCTGTTTTTT. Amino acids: CASSRTANTGELFF. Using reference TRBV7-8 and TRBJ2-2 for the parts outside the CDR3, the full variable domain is GAGVSQSPRYKVAKRGQDVALRCDPISGHVSLFWYQQALGQGPEFLTYFQNEAQLDKSGLPSDRFFAERPEGSVSTLKIQRTQQEDSAVYLCASSRTANTGELFFGEGSRLTVL.

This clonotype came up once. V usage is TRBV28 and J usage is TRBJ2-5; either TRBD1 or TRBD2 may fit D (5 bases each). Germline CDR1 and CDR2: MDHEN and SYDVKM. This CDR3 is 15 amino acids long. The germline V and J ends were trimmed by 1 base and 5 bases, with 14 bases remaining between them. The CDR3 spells CASSLYFSGTETQYF. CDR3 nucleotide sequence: TGTGCCAGCAGTTTATATTTCTCGGGGACGGAGACCCAGTACTTC.